A selection of T cell receptor beta chains follows, all from one sample in a study of blood T cell repertoires in COVID-19. Clones were sequenced by immunoSEQ multiplex PCR, and TCRdb holds only the in-frame ones, with some missing. The sample lists around 60,000 clones; less than 90% were seen once. Sequences were obtained from peripheral blood. The source of these receptors is a man aged 55 to 70 with COVID-19, enrolled during active disease. Both conserved end residues are part of each CDR3. A D gene is named only where the DNA matches it firmly. Clone size is shown for a subset of rows, as once, few, many or a class of expanded clone.

>-|TRBD1|TRBJ2-3|TRBV9
CASSPSSWDGRGSTDTQYF
TGTGCCAGCAGCCCCAGTAGCTGGGATGGCAGGGGGTCCACAGATACGCAGTATTTT
>-|-|TRBJ1-4|TRBV5-1
CASSFGGFGQTFNEKLFF
TGCGCCAGCAGCTTCGGAGGCTTCGGACAGACCTTTAATGAAAAACTGTTTTTT
>-|TRBD2|TRBJ2-1|TRBV5-4
CASSLAGLAEQFF
TGTGCCAGCAGCTTGGCCGGACTAGCAGAGCAGTTCTTC
>-|TRBD1|TRBJ2-1|TRBV6-5
CASRGYRDSEQFF
TGTGCCAGCAGGGGGTACCGGGACAGCGAACAGTTCTTC
>-|TRBD1|TRBJ2-2|TRBV19
CASSTQGAYTGELFF
TGTGCCAGTAGTACACAGGGGGCGTACACCGGGGAGCTGTTTTTT
>-|TRBD2|TRBJ2-3|TRBV6-5
CASIRASGGADTQYF
TGTGCCAGCATACGGGCTAGCGGGGGGGCAGATACGCAGTATTTT
>-|TRBD1|TRBJ1-1|TRBV6-6
CASSPTGAMNTEAFF
TGTGCCAGCAGTCCGACAGGGGCCATGAACACTGAAGCTTTCTTT
>-|-|TRBJ2-1|TRBV10-2
CASSRDYIHEQFF
TGCGCCAGCAGTCGCGACTATATTCATGAGCAGTTCTTC
>-|-|TRBJ1-3|TRBV25-1
CASSDDSSGNTIYF
TGTGCCAGCAGTGACGACAGCTCTGGAAACACCATATATTTT
>-|TRBD1|TRBJ2-1|TRBV30
CAWNRGIRSQGAYNEQFF
TGTGCCTGGAATCGCGGCATTAGGAGTCAGGGGGCTTACAATGAGCAGTTCTTC
>-|-|TRBJ2-7|TRBV11-2
CASSLDGSPSYEQYF
TGTGCCAGCAGCTTAGACGGGAGTCCATCCTACGAGCAGTACTTC
>-|-|TRBJ1-4|TRBV3-1/TRBV3-2
CASSQPGGEKLFF
TGTGCCAGCAGCCAGCCTGGAGGGGAAAAACTGTTTTTT
>-|TRBD2|TRBJ2-5|TRBV29-1
CSARLAGDQTQYF
TGCAGCGCGCGTCTAGCGGGAGACCAGACCCAGTACTTC
>once|TRBD2|TRBJ2-1|TRBV14
CASSPGLGYNEQFF
TGTGCCAGCAGCCCGGGACTAGGCTACAATGAGCAGTTCTTC
>-|-|TRBJ2-1|TRBV24-1
CATSDLTSAIRGEQFF
TGTGCCACCAGTGATTTGACGAGCGCTATAAGGGGTGAGCAGTTCTTC
>-|TRBD2|TRBJ2-7|TRBV7-9
CASSNLAGSYEQYF
TGTGCCAGCAGCAATCTAGCGGGGTCCTACGAGCAGTACTTC
>-|TRBD1|TRBJ1-1|TRBV5-4
CASRPERDRDTNTEAFF
TGTGCCAGCAGGCCCGAGAGGGACAGGGATACGAACACTGAAGCTTTCTTT
>-|TRBD1|TRBJ2-1|TRBV7-3
CASSSQGAEQFF
TGTGCCAGCAGCTCCCAGGGGGCTGAGCAGTTCTTC
>-|-|TRBJ2-7|TRBV7-9
CASSSPVGSDEQYF
TGTGCCAGCAGCTCCCCGGTGGGCTCCGACGAGCAGTACTTC
>-|TRBD2|TRBJ2-1|TRBV7-3
CASSPRTSGSGDEQFF
TGTGCCAGCAGCCCTCGGACTAGCGGGAGTGGCGATGAGCAGTTCTTC
>-|TRBD1|TRBJ1-5|TRBV3-1/TRBV3-2
CASSNRGPIQPQHF
TGTGCCAGCAGCAACAGGGGGCCCATTCAGCCCCAGCATTTT
>-|TRBD2|TRBJ2-3|TRBV5-1
CASSSGLAGAIDTQYF
TGCGCCAGCAGCTCGGGACTAGCGGGAGCCATAGATACGCAGTATTTT
>-|-|TRBJ1-3|TRBV30
CAWVSSGNTIYF
TGTGCCTGGGTCTCCTCTGGAAACACCATATATTTT
>few|-|TRBJ1-1|TRBV18
CASSNVGGEYTEAFF
TGTGCCAGCTCCAATGTGGGGGGGGAATACACTGAAGCTTTCTTT
>-|-|TRBJ2-5|TRBV2
CASMGRRGIQETQYF
TGTGCCAGCATGGGGCGGCGGGGCATCCAAGAGACCCAGTACTTC
>-|-|TRBJ1-1|TRBV3-1/TRBV3-2
CASSASGTPTFF
TGTGCCAGCAGCGCGAGCGGGACCCCAACTTTCTTT
>-|-|TRBJ1-2|TRBV6-5
CASSPRGMGNYGYTF
TGTGCCAGCAGCCCGAGAGGGATGGGTAACTATGGCTACACCTTC
>-|TRBD1|TRBJ1-1|TRBV5-1
CASSSNRGWDTEAFF
TGCGCCAGCAGCTCAAACAGGGGATGGGACACTGAAGCTTTCTTT
>few|TRBD2|TRBJ2-3|TRBV7-9
CASSPQRGAFTDTQYF
TGTGCCAGCAGCCCTCAGCGGGGGGCATTCACAGATACGCAGTATTTT
>-|-|TRBJ1-4|TRBV11-2
CASSLDQGATNEKLFF
TGTGCCAGCAGCTTAGATCAAGGGGCAACTAATGAAAAACTGTTTTTT
>-|-|TRBJ1-5|TRBV6-5
CASTAGGASNQPQHF
TGTGCCAGCACCGCCGGAGGGGCGAGCAATCAGCCCCAGCATTTT
>-|TRBD1|TRBJ2-7|TRBV5-6
CASSLTGTGGYEQYF
TGTGCCAGCAGCCTTACCGGGACAGGGGGGTACGAGCAGTACTTC
>-|TRBD2|TRBJ2-1|TRBV14
CASSPASGRKYNEQFF
TGTGCCAGCAGCCCCGCTAGCGGGCGGAAGTACAATGAGCAGTTCTTC
>few|TRBD2|TRBJ2-3|TRBV5-1
CASSLVGRGGSPGTDTQYF
TGCGCCAGCAGCTTGGTAGGCCGCGGCGGGAGTCCAGGCACAGATACGCAGTATTTT
>-|TRBD2|TRBJ2-3|TRBV6-5
CASSYQAGETDTQYF
TGTGCCAGCAGTTACCAAGCGGGGGAGACAGATACGCAGTATTTT
>many|TRBD2|TRBJ2-2|TRBV7-9
CASSFKIRLAGITGELFF
TGTGCCAGCAGCTTTAAAATACGGCTAGCGGGTATCACCGGGGAGCTGTTTTTT
>-|-|TRBJ1-2|TRBV6-6
CASSRDNTYGYTF
TGTGCCAGCAGTAGGGACAATACCTATGGCTACACCTTC
>-|-|TRBJ2-7|TRBV12-3/TRBV12-4
CASSISVSYEQYF
TGTGCCAGCAGTATTAGCGTTTCCTACGAGCAGTACTTC
>-|-|TRBJ1-6|TRBV30
CAWSTGSETPLHF
TGTGCCTGGAGCACCGGGTCTGAGACACCCCTCCACTTT
>-|-|TRBJ2-1|TRBV4-1
CASSQALARSYNEQFF
TGCGCCAGCAGCCAAGCCCTAGCGAGATCCTACAATGAGCAGTTCTTC
>-|-|TRBJ1-6|TRBV6-6
CASSYGDRTYNSPLHF
TGTGCCAGCAGCTATGGAGACAGGACCTATAATTCACCCCTCCACTTT
>-|TRBD2|TRBJ2-3|TRBV4-1
CASSPLTSGRGSTDTQYF
TGCGCCAGCAGCCCACTGACTAGCGGGAGGGGGAGCACAGATACGCAGTATTTT